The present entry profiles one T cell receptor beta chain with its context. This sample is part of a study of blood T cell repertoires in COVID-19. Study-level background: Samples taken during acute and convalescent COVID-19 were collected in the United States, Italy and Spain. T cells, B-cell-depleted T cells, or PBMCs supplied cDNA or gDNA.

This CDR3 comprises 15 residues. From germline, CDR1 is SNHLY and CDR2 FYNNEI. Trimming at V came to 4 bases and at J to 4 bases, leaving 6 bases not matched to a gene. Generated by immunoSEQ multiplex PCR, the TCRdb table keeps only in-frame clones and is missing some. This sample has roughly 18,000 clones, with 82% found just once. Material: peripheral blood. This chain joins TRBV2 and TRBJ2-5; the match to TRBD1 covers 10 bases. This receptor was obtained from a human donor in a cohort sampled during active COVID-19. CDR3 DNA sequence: TGTGCCAGCAGTGTCCGACAGGGGGCTATAGAGACCCAGTACTTC. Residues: CASSVRQGAIETQYF.